Below, one T cell receptor (beta chain) is given with its context. The target antigen is unknown. The data stem from a study of CXCR3-negative and CXCR3-positive naive CD8 T cells. Germline assignment: CDR1 SEHNR and CDR2 FQNEAQ (reference sequence). There are 12 residues in the CDR3. Study-level results: Comparison of naive cells showed more hydrophobic TRB CDR3s in CXCR3-positive than in CXCR3-negative naive cells. Researchers reported similar TRBV-TRBJ usage in naive CXCR3-negative and CXCR3-positive cells, though memory differed.

It was by 5' RACE with UMI labels that the TRB cDNA libraries were prepared. TCRdb derives one entry per CDR3 protein from the 5' RACE reads, leaving out DNA. This sample contains about 120,000 distinct CDR3 sequences. This sequence joins TRBV7-9 and TRBJ2-3. Sequencing used naive CXCR3+ CD8+ T cells from blood. This sample's subset: CD45RO-CCR7+CD27+CD95- naive CD8+ T cells expressing CXCR3 (TNR3+). The receptor was derived from a human donor in good health. Some clones in this sample may be carry-over from other donors' samples. CDR3 protein: CASSLLPDTQYF.